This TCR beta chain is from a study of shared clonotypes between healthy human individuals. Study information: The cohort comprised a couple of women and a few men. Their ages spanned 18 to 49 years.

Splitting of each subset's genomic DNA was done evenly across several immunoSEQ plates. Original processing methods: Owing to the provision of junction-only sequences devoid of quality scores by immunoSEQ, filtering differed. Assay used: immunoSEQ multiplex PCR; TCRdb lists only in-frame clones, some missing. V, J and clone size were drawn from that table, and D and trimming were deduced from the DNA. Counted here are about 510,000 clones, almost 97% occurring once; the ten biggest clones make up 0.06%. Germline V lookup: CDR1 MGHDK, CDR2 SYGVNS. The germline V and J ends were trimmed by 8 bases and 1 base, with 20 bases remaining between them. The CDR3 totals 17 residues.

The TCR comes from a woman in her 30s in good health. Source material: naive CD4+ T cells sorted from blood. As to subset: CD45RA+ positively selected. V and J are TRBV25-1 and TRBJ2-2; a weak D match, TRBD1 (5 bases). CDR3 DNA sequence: TGTGCCAGCCCCCCGGCAGGGCGAAAAAAGAACACCGGGGAGCTGTTTTTT. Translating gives CASPPAGRKKNTGELFF.